Following are 6 T cell receptor beta chains from one sample sequenced in a study of blood T cell repertoires in COVID-19. Profiled with immunoSEQ multiplex PCR; TCRdb holds only in-frame clones, not every one. The sample consists of about 100,000 clones, nearly 90% of them appearing once. The material sequenced was peripheral blood. The receptors were sampled from a woman aged 55-70 years with acute or convalescent COVID-19.

The chain employs TRBV6-5 and TRBJ1-2, with TRBD1 matching 9 bases. The germline V gene has CDR1 MNHEY and CDR2 SVGAGI. This CDR3 is built from 14 residues. V lost 11 bases, J lost 4 bases, and 11 bases stayed unmatched. CDR3 region: CAGTPGQGSYGYTF. The CDR3 DNA is TGTGCCGGTACGCCGGGACAGGGAAGCTATGGCTACACCTTC.

The chain is built from TRBV5-4 and TRBJ2-1; 7 bases map to TRBD2. CDR1 SGHNT and CDR2 YYREEE come from the germline V gene (reference sequence). J lost 7 bases, V lost 6 bases, and 7 bases had no gene match. The CDR3 length is 13 residues. The CDR3 nucleotides read TGTGCCAGCAAAAAGCTAGCGGATAATGAGCAGTTCTTC. Translating it yields CASKKLADNEQFF.

V gene TRBV28 combines with J gene TRBJ2-7; D unclear. This CDR3 contains 13 residues. CDR1 MDHEN and CDR2 SYDVKM come from the germline V gene. Trimming removed 2 bases from V and 2 bases from J, with 7 bases in between. The chain's CDR3 is CASSLKAPYEQYF. CDR3 nucleotides: TGTGCCAGCAGTTTAAAAGCTCCCTACGAGCAGTACTTC.

This sequence joins TRBV6-1 and TRBJ1-5; D is perhaps TRBD1 (5 bases). The length of the CDR3 is 13 residues. Germline V gives CDR1 MNHNS, CDR2 SASEGT. Deletions cut 3 bases from V and 7 bases from J, with 10 bases between. The CDR3 DNA sequence: TGTGCCAGCAGTGAGGAAAGGGGACAGCCCCAGCATTTT. Translation: CASSEERGQPQHF.

The chain combines TRBV11-3 with TRBJ2-1; no definite D call. Germline V lookup: CDR1 SGHNT, CDR2 YENEEA. The germline V and J ends were trimmed by 0 bases and 0 bases, with 6 bases remaining between them. This CDR3 region has 15 residues. Here the CDR3 reads CASSLEAVSYNEQFF. In nucleotides, the CDR3 is TGTGCCAGCAGCTTAGAGGCGGTCTCCTACAATGAGCAGTTCTTC.

The chain joins TRBV10-3 to TRBJ1-1; 7 positions match TRBD1. The CDR3 has 15 residues. The ends lost 2 bases at V and 1 base at J; junction bases unmatched: 4. In germline, CDR1 is ENHRY, CDR2 SYGVKD. The CDR3, as DNA: TGTGCCATCAGTGAGACGGGACAGCCGAACACTGAAGCTTTCTTT. Translation gives CAISETGQPNTEAFF.